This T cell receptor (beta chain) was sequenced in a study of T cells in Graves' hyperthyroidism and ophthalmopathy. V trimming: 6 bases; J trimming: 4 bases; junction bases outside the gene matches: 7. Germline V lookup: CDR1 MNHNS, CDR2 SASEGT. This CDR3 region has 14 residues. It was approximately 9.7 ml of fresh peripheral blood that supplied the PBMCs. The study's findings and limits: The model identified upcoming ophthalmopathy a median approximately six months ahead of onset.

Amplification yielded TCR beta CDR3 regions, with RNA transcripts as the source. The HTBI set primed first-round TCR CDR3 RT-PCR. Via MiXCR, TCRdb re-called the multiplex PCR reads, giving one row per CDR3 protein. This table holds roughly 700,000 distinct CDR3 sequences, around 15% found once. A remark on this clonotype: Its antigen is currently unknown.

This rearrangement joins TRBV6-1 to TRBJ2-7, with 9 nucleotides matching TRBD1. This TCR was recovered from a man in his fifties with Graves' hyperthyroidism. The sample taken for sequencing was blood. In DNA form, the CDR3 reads TGTGCCAGCAGACAGGGACAGGGAGAGTACGAGCAGTACTTC. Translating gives CASRQGQGEYEQYF.